Following are 9 T cell receptor beta chains from one sample sequenced in a study of patients and donors after allogeneic stem cell transplantation. MiXCR, applied by TCRdb to the RT-PCR reads, yields one record per CDR3 protein. Counted here are 900,000 to 1,000,000 distinct CDR3 sequences, approximately 19% occurring once; the ten biggest clones make up roughly 6%. The sequencing sample was made of blood, either unsorted or a sorted T cell fraction (not recorded which). These receptors came from a human donor who was either an allogeneic HSCT recipient or a stem cell or donor lymphocyte infusion donor (not recorded which). It is not recorded whose cells these are; they may come from a transplant donor.

This clonotype came up a few times. The CDR3 sequence is CATVGTGKNYEQYF. The CDR3 DNA reads TGTGCCACCGTTGGGACAGGGAAAAACTACGAGCAGTACTTC. This chain joins TRBV10-3 and TRBJ2-7; TRBD1 agrees at 9 bases. Germline trimming cut 10 bases from V and 3 bases from J; bases unmatched to any gene: 10. Germline assignment: CDR1 ENHRY and CDR2 SYGVKD. CDR3 length equals 14 residues.

This sequence joins TRBV25-1 and TRBJ1-1; D is perhaps TRBD1 (5 bases). The CDR3 runs 13 residues. V was pared by 9 bases and J by 0 bases, with 11 bases between. CDR1 is MGHDK, CDR2 SYGVNS, per germline. CDR3 sequence (DNA): TGTGCCAGTAAGGTGGGACTGAACACTGAAGCTTTCTTT. This encodes CASKVGLNTEAFF.

This clonotype has a handful of counts. The chain employs TRBV11-1 and TRBJ2-3, with TRBD2 identical over 13 bases. Germline CDR1 reads SGHAT; CDR2 reads FQDESV (reference sequence). The CDR3 is 18 amino acids. J gave up 1 base and V 5 bases, and 9 bases lay outside the gene matches. The CDR3 loop is CASSRTSGSAPGTDTQYF. CDR3 nucleotides: TGTGCCAGCAGCCGGACTAGCGGGAGCGCCCCCGGCACAGATACGCAGTATTTT.

The chain joins TRBV4-2 to TRBJ2-3; 10 bases are a match to TRBD2. CDR3 length: 16 amino acids. Germline V CDR1 and CDR2: LGHNA, YNFKEQ. V gave up 1 base and J gave up 1 base; unmatched junction bases: 2. CDR3 in amino acids: CASSQVGLAGTDTQYF. Here the CDR3 DNA reads TGTGCCAGCAGCCAAGTAGGACTAGCGGGCACAGATACGCAGTATTTT.

The rearrangement joins TRBV20-1 to TRBJ2-7; D not resolved. Per germline, CDR1 DFQATT and CDR2 SNEGSKA (reference sequence). This CDR3 contains 15 residues. Trimming cost V 2 bases and J 2 bases, with 16 bases left between them. In nucleotides, the CDR3 is TGCAGTGCTAGAAGGTTCCGTGTAGGAGCCTACGAGCAGTACTTC. Translating it yields CSARRFRVGAYEQYF.

This clonotype was picked up a small number of times. The V and J genes are TRBV12-3 or TRBV12-4 and TRBJ1-3; 7 nucleotides line up with TRBD1. The V gene end was trimmed by 5 bases and the J gene end by 6 bases; junction bases not matched to a gene: 1. The CDR3 has 12 residues. The CDR3 region is CASSDRVNTIYF. The CDR3 DNA follows: TGTGCCAGCAGTGACAGGGTAAACACCATATATTTT.

This clonotype has only a few counts. The chain has TRBV28 and TRBJ1-4; 10 positions agree with TRBD1. V dropped 5 bases and J dropped 6; count of bases not matched to a gene: 9. Germline CDR1 is MDHEN and CDR2 is SYDVKM. The CDR3 has 16 amino acids. CDR3: CASSPLGTGEDEKLFF. The CDR3 coding sequence is TGTGCCAGCAGTCCGCTAGGGACAGGGGAGGATGAAAAACTGTTTTTT.

In this sample, this clonotype turned up a few times. The chain is built from TRBV20-1 and TRBJ1-2, with D perhaps TRBD1 (5 bases). CDR3 length: 14 residues. V gave up 3 bases and J gave up 3 bases, with 14 bases separating them. Germline values: CDR1 DFQATT, CDR2 SNEGSKA (reference sequence). For the CDR3, the DNA is TGCAGTGCTAGTGGCCAGGAGGGGTACTATGGCTACACCTTC. Protein sequence: CSASGQEGYYGYTF.

Many counts were recorded for this clonotype. The CDR3 here is CASSLVWTGTNEKLFF. The DNA for the CDR3 is TGTGCCAGCAGCTTGGTCTGGACAGGAACTAATGAAAAACTGTTTTTT. This rearrangement joins TRBV11-2 to TRBJ1-4, with TRBD1 identical over 7 bases. CDR3 length: 16 residues. Germline V lookup: CDR1 SGHAT, CDR2 FQNNGV. J was trimmed by 1 base and V by 3 bases; bases with no gene match: 5.